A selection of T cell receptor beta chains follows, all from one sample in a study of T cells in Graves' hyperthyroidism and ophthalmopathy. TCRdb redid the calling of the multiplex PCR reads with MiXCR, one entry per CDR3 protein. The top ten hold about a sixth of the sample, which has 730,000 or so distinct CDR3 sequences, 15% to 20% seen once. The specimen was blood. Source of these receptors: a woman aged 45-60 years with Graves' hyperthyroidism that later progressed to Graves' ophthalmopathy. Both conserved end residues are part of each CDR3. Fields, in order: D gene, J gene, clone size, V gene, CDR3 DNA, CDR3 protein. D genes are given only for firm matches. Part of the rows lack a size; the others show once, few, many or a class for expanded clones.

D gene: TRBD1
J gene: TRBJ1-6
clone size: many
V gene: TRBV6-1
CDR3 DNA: TGTGCCAGCAGCCCGCAGGGGGCAGATAATTCACCCCTCCACTTT
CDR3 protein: CASSPQGADNSPLHF

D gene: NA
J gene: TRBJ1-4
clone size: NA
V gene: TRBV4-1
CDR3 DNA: TGCGCCAGCAGCCAAAACCCAGAGGGGCAGTTAAATGAAAAACTGTTTTTT
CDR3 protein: CASSQNPEGQLNEKLFF

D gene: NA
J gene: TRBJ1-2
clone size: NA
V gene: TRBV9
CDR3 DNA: TGTGCCAGAAAGGGGAATGGCTACACCTTC
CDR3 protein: CARKGNGYTF

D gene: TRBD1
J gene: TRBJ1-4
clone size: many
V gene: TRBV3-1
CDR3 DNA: TGTGCCAGCAGCGTCGGGACAGTTAATGAAAAACTGTTTTTT
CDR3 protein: CASSVGTVNEKLFF

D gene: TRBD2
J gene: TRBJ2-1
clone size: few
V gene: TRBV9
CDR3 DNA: TGTGCCAGCAGCGTAGGGGGTAGCGGGGGGAAGGGTGAGCAGTTCTTC
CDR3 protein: CASSVGGSGGKGEQFF

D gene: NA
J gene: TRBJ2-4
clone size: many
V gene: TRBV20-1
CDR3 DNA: TGCAGTGCTGATCACCGGGACCGACGGGACATTCAGTACTTC
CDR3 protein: CSADHRDRRDIQYF

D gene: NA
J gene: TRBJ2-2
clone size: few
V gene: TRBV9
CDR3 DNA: TGTGCCAGCAGCGTAGGAACAAGGGGATTCACCGGGGAGCTGTTTTTT
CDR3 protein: CASSVGTRGFTGELFF

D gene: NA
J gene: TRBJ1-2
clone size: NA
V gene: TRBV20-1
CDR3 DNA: TGCGGTACGACGGACTCAAGGCTTGTCGGCTACACCTTC
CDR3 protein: CGTTDSRLVGYTF

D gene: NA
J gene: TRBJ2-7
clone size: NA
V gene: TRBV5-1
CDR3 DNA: TGCGCCAGCTCAAACCGGGCGGGACGGTCCTACGAGCAGTACTTC
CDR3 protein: CASSNRAGRSYEQYF

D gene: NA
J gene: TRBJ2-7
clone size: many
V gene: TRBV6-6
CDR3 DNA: TGTGCCAGCAGTTATTCAGGAAGGGCTGGTGAGCAGTACTTC
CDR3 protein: CASSYSGRAGEQYF

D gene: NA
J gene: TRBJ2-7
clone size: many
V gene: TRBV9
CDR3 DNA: TGTGCCAGCAGCGTAGGCGACAGATACGAGCAGTACTTC
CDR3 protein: CASSVGDRYEQYF

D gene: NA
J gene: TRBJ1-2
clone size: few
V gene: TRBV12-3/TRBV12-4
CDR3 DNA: TGTGCCAGCAGTCCGCGGGGGGTTTGGGGTAACTATGGCTACACCTTC
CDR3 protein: CASSPRGVWGNYGYTF

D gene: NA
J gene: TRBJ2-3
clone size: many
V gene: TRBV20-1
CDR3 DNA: TGCAGTGCTAGTCGCACAGGGCGTGTTACGCAGTATTTT
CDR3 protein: CSASRTGRVTQYF

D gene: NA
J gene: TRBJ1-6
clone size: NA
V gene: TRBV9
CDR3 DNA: TGTGCCAGCAACCACGGACAGTTTAATTCACCCCTCCACTTT
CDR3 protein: CASNHGQFNSPLHF